This TCR beta chain originates from a study of T cell repertoires in cytomegalovirus infection. The overall study: Recently described HLA-C-restricted plus well-studied HLA-B-restricted CMV epitopes were used. Both a matching HLA type and CMV infection were indicated by public TCR beta signatures. Study-level results: Pooled public TCR beta family frequency picked out CMV carriers with the relevant HLA. Dominating the ex vivo response were TCR beta clonotypes that were CMV-specific and HLA-C-restricted.

This clonotype was found a few times. Its antigen is not known. This CDR3 comprises 12 residues. The germline V gene has CDR1 SEHNR and CDR2 FQNEAQ (reference sequence). V was cut by 7 bases and J by 7 bases, with 11 bases left in between. TCRdb itself ran the reads through MiXCR, one entry per CDR3 protein. The sample records approximately 990,000 distinct CDR3 sequences, around 30% being singletons. The chain employs TRBV7-9 and TRBJ2-1, with unresolved D. This clonotype was sampled from a human donor in good health (CMV status not recorded). Some clones in this sample may be carry-over from other donors' samples. Here the sequenced sample was cultured CD8+ T cells from PBMCs, taken from culture after CMV antigen stimulation. For the CDR3, the DNA is TGTGCCAGCACCACGAAAGTGAATGAGCAGTTCTTC. This codes for CASTTKVNEQFF.